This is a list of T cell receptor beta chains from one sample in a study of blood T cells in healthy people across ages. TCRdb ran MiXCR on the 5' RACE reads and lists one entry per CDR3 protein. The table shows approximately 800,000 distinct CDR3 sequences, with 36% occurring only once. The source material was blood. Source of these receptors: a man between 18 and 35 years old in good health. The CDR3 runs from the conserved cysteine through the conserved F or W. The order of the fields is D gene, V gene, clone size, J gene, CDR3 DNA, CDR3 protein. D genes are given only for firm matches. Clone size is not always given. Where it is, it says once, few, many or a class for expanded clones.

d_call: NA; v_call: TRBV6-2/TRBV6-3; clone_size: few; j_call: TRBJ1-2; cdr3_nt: TGTGCCAGCAGTTACCCGGGCCTCTCTTATGGCTACACCTTC; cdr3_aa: CASSYPGLSYGYTF
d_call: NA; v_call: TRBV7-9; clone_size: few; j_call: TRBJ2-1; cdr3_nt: TGTGCCAGCAGCTTCGTCGGCACCTACAATGAGCAGTTCTTC; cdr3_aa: CASSFVGTYNEQFF
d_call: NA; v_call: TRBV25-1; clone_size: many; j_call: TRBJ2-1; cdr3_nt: TGTGCCAGCCTCCGTGGTAACTACAATGAGCAGTTCTTC; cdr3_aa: CASLRGNYNEQFF
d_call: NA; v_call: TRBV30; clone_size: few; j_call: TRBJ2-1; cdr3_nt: TGTGCCTGCCCCACCGCCCTCAGGCGGGATGAGCAGTTCTTC; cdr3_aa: CACPTALRRDEQFF
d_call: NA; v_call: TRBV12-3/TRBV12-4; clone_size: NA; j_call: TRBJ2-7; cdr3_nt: TGTGCCAGCACCCCTCTACGGGCGGTGGTCTACAATGAGCAGTACTTC; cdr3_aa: CASTPLRAVVYNEQYF
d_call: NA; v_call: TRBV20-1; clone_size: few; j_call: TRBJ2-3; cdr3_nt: TGCAGTGCTAGCCCCCGGCTCATCCCTGTGGATACGCAGTATTTT; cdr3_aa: CSASPRLIPVDTQYF
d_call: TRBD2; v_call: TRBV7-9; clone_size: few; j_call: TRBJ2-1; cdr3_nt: TGTGCCAGCAGCCCCTCCCCGGGACTAGCTCAGGACAATGAGCAGTTCTTC; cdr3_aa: CASSPSPGLAQDNEQFF
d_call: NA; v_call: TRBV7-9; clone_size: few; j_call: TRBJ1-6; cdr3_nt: TGTGCCAGCAGCGCCGTAAGGGATGTCACCCTCCACTTT; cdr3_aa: CASSAVRDVTLHF
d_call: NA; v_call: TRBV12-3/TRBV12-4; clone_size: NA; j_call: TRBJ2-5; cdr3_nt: TGTGCCAGCAGTCCCGAAGGGCGCGGCCAAGAGACCCAGTACTTC; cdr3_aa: CASSPEGRGQETQYF
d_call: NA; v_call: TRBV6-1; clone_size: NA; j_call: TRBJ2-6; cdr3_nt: TGTGCCACCACCTTTATCTCTGGGGCCAACGTCCTGACTTTC; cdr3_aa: CATTFISGANVLTF
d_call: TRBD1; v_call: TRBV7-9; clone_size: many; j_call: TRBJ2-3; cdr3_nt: TGTGCCAGCAGCCTGGGGACAGGGAGCGCAGATACGCAGTATTTT; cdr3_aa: CASSLGTGSADTQYF
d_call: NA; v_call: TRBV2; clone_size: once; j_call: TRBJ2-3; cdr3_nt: TGTGCCAGCAGTCAGGGGTTAAATACGCAGTATTTT; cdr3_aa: CASSQGLNTQYF
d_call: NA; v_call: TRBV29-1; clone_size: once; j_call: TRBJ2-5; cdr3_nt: TGCAGCGTTGAAGATTGGCAGACCCAGTACTTC; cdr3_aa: CSVEDWQTQYF
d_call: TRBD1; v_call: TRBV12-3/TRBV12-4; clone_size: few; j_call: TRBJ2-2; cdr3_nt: TGTGCCAGCAGACTCGGGACAGGGTTGGTCGGGGAGCTGTTTTTT; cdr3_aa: CASRLGTGLVGELFF
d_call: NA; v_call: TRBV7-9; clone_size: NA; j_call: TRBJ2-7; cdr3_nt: TGTGCCAGCAGCTACAGGGAAGAGGCCTACAATGAGCAGTACTTC; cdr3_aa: CASSYREEAYNEQYF
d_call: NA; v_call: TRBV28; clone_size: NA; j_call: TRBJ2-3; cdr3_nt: TGTGCCAGCAGTTTTGTCAGGGTGGCCGATACGCAGTATTTT; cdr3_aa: CASSFVRVADTQYF
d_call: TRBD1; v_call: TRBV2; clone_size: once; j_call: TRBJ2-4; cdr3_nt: TGTGCCAGCAGTGAGAGAGACAGGGCCTGCCAGTACTTC; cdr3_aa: CASSERDRACQYF
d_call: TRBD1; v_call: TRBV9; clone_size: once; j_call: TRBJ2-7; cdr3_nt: TGTGCCAGCAGCGTAGCTTCCGGGACAGGGGGCCCCGGCGCCCAGTACTTC; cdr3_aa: CASSVASGTGGPGAQYF
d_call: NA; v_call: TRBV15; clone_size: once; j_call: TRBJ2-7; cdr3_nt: TGTGCCACCAGCAGAGAGCAGTGGGACGGGTCCTACGAGCAGTACTTC; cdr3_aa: CATSREQWDGSYEQYF
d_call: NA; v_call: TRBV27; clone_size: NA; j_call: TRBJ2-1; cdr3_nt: TGTGCCGGCAGTTTATCAATCGATGAGCAGTTCTTC; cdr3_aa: CAGSLSIDEQFF
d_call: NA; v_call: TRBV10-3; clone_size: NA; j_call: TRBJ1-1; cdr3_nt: TGTGCCATCAGTGGCGACTATATGAACACTGAAGCTTTCTTT; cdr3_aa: CAISGDYMNTEAFF
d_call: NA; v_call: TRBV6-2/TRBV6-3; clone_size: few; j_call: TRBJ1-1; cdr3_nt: TGTGCCAGCAGTCTAAGGCCACAGAACACTGAAGCTTTCTTT; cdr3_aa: CASSLRPQNTEAFF
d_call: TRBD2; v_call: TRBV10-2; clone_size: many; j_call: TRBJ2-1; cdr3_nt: TGCGCCAGCAGACCCACTAGCGTTAGCTCCTACAATGAGCAGTTCTTC; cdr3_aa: CASRPTSVSSYNEQFF
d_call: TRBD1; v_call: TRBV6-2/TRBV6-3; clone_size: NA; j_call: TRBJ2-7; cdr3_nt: TGTGCCAGCAGTTCCGGACAGGGGTGGTACAATGAGCAGTACTTC; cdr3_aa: CASSSGQGWYNEQYF
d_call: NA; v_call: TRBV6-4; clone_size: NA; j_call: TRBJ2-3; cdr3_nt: TGTGCCAGCAGTGAGACCATCATAGATACGCAGTATTTT; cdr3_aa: CASSETIIDTQYF
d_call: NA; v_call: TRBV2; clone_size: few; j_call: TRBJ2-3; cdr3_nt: TGTGCCAGCACCGAGGGTGGGGTTTTTAGTACAGATACGCAGTATTTT; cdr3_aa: CASTEGGVFSTDTQYF
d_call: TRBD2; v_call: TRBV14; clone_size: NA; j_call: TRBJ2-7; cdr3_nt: TGTGCCAGCAGCCACCCACCGGGACTAGCCCCCTACGAGCAGTACTTC; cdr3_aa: CASSHPPGLAPYEQYF
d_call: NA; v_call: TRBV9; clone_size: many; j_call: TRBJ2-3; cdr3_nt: TGTGCCAGCAGCGTTGGGGGCTTCGGAGATACGCAGTATTTT; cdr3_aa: CASSVGGFGDTQYF
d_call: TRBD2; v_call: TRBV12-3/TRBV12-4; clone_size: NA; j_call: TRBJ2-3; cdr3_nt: TGTGCCAGCAGTCAGACTAGCGGGGCCACAGATGCGCAGTATTTT; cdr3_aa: CASSQTSGATDAQYF
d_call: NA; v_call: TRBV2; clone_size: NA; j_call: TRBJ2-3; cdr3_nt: TGTGCCAGCAAATATGAGAAGGGGGATACGCAGTATTTT; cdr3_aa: CASKYEKGDTQYF
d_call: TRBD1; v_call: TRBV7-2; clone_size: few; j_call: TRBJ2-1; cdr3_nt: TGTGCCAGCAGCCTTGGACAGGTGGGGTACAATGAGCAGTTCTTC; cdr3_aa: CASSLGQVGYNEQFF
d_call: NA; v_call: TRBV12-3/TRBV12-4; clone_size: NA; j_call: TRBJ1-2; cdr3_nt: TGTGCCAGCTTGAGGGGGGGCGAAGATCTTCTCTATGGCTACACCTTC; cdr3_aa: CASLRGGEDLLYGYTF
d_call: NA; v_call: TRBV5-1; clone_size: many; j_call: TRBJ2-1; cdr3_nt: TGCGCCAGCAGCCCGGACACCCGCTCCTACAATGAGCAGTTCTTC; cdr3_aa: CASSPDTRSYNEQFF
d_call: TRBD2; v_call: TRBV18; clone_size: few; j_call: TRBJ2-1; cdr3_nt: TGTGCCAGCTCACCGGCGGGGGATTCCTACAATGAGCAGTTCTTC; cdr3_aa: CASSPAGDSYNEQFF
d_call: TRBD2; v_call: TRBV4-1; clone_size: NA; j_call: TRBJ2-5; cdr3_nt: TGCGCCAGCAGCCCAGCCAAAACTAGCGATCAATCCGAAGAGACCCAGTACTTC; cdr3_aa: CASSPAKTSDQSEETQYF
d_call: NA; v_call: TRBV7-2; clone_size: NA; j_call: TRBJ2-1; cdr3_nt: TGTGCCAGCAGCTTAGCCTCTTTTCGCAATGAGCAGTTCTTC; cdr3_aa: CASSLASFRNEQFF
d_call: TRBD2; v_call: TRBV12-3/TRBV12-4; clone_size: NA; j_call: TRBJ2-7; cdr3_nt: TGTGCCAGCAGTTTCAGCGGGGGTAGACCCGAGCAGTACTTC; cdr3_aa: CASSFSGGRPEQYF
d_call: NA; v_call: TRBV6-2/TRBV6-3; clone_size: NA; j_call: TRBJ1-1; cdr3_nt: TGTGCCAGCAGCCACTACAGGGACATTGGGAACACTGAAGCTTTCTTT; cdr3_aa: CASSHYRDIGNTEAFF
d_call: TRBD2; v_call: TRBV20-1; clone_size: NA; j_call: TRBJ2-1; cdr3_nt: TGCAGTGCTAGAGCCGTGACTAGCGGGGTTGGGGATGAGCAGTTCTTC; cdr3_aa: CSARAVTSGVGDEQFF
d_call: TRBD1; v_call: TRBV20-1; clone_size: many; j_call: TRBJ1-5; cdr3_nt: TGCAGTGCTCGGCCTTCCACAGGGGTAAATCAGCCCCAGCATTTT; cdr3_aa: CSARPSTGVNQPQHF
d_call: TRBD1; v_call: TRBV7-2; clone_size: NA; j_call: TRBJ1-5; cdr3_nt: TGTGCCAGCAGCCCCCAGGGGGATTCGGCCCAGCATTTT; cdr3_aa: CASSPQGDSAQHF
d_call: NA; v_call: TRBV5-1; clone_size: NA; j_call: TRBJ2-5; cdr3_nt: TGCGCCAGCAGCGAGGACGGCAGGGGATTCGTTGAGACCCAGTACTTC; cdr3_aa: CASSEDGRGFVETQYF
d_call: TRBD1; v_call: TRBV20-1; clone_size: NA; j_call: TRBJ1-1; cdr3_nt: TGCAGTGCTAAGGACAGGGTGAACACTGAAGCTTTCTTT; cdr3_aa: CSAKDRVNTEAFF
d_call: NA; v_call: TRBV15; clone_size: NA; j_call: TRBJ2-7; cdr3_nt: TGTGCCACCAGCAGAGATAGGGGTGCCCACTACGAGCAGTACTTC; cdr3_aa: CATSRDRGAHYEQYF
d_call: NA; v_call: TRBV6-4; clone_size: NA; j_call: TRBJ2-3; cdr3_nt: TGTGCCAGCAGTGACGGGGGGCTAACAGATACGCAGTATTTT; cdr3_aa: CASSDGGLTDTQYF
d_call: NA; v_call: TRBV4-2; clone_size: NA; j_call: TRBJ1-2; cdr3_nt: TGTGCCAGCAGCCAAGTTGAGACACCGGTTTATGGCTACACCTTC; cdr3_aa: CASSQVETPVYGYTF
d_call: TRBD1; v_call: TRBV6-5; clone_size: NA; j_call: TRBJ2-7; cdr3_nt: TGTGCCAGCAGCCAACGGACAGGGCGCTACGAGCAGTACTTC; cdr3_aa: CASSQRTGRYEQYF
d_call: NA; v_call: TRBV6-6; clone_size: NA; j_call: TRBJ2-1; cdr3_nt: TGTGCCAGCAGTTACCCGATAGGGGGCAATGAGCAGTTCTTC; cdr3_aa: CASSYPIGGNEQFF
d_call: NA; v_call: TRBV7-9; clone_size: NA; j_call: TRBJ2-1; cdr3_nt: TGTGCCAGCAGCCCGTCAGTTACCAGCTCCTACAATGAGCAGTTCTTC; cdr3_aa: CASSPSVTSSYNEQFF
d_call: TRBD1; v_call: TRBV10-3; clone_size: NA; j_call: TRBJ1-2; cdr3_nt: TGTGCCATCAGAGATCTGACAGGGGCTGATGGCTACACCTTC; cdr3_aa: CAIRDLTGADGYTF
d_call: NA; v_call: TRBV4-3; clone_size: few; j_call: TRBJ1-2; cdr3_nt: TGCGCCAGCAGCCAAGATCCGGATAGGATCCTCTATGGCTACACCTTC; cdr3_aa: CASSQDPDRILYGYTF
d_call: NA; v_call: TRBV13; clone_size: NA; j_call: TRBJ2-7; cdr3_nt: TGTGCCAGCAGCTCCAGACATGGCAGGGCCTACGAGCAGTACTTC; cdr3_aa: CASSSRHGRAYEQYF
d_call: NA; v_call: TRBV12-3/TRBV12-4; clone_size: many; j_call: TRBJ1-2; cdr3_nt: TGTGCCAGCAGTTCCGGTGTGGGGGCAGGGGGCTACACCTTC; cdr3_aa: CASSSGVGAGGYTF
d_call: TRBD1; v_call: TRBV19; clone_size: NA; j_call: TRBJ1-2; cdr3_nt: TGTGCCACCGGACAGGGTCTTGGCTACACCTTC; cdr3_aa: CATGQGLGYTF
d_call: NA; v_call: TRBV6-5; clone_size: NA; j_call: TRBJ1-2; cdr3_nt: TGTGCCAGCCGAGCCGGGACGGGAGCCCCCGGCTACACCTTC; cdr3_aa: CASRAGTGAPGYTF
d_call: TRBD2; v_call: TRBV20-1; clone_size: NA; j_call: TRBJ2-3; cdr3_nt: TGCAGTGCCGGGACTAGCGGGGGAGACATAGATACGCAGTATTTT; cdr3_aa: CSAGTSGGDIDTQYF
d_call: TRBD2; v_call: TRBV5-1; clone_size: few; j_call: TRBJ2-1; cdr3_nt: TGCGCCAGCAGCTTTGGCAGGGAGGGTGAGCAGTTCTTC; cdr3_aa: CASSFGREGEQFF
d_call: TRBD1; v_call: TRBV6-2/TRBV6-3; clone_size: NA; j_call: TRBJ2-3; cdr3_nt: TGTGCCAGCAGTTCCACCGGACAGGGTGAAGATACGCAGTATTTT; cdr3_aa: CASSSTGQGEDTQYF
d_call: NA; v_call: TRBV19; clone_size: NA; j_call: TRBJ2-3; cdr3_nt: TGTGCCAGTAGCGGGGGAGCGGTTGGCACAGATACGCAGTATTTT; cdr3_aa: CASSGGAVGTDTQYF
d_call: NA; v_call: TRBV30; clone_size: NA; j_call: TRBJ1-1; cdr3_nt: TGTGCCTGGTTCCCCAGGGAGTACACTGAAGCTTTCTTT; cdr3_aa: CAWFPREYTEAFF